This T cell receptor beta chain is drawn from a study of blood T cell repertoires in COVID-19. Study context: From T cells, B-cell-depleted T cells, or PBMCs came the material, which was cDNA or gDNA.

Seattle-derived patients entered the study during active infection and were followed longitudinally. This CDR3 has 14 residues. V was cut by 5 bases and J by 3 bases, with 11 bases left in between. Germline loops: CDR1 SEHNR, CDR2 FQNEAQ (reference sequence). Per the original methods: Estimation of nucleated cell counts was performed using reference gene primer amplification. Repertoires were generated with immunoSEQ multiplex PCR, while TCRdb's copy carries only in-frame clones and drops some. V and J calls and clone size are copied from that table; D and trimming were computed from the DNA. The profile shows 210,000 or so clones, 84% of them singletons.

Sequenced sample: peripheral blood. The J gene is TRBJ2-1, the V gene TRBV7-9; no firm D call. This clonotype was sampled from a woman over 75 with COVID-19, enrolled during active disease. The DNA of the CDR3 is TGTGCCAGCAGCCCCCGCCCGGGCTACAATGAGCAGTTCTTC. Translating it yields CASSPRPGYNEQFF.